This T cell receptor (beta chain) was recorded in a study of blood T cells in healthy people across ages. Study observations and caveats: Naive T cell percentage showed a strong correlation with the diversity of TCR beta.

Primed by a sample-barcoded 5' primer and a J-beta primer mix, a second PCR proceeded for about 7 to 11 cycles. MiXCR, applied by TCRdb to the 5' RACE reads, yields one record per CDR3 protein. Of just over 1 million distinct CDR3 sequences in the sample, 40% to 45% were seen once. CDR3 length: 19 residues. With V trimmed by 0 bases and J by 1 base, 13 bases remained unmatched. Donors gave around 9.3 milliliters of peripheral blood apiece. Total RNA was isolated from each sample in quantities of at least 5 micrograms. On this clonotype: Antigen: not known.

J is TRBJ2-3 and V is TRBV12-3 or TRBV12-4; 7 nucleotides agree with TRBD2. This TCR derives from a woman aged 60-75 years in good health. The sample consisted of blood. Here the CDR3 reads CASSLAGGPQWGGTDTQYF. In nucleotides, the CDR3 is TGTGCCAGCAGTTTAGCGGGAGGGCCGCAATGGGGTGGCACAGATACGCAGTATTTT.